The 6 T cell receptor beta chains presented below share a single source sample, sequenced in a study of OX40 agonist ivuxolimab in advanced cancers. Profiling relied on immunoSEQ multiplex PCR, and the TCRdb table lists in-frame clones only, not all of them. The sample yields almost 85,000 clones, roughly 84% seen once. The sample here was CD4+ or CD8+ T cells sorted from blood, taken in a trial of the OX40 agonist ivuxolimab. The source of these receptors is an adult with an advanced solid tumor such as melanoma, head and neck, liver or kidney cancer.

V usage is TRBV6-6 and J usage is TRBJ1-2; 7 bases are shared with TRBD1. V lost 2 bases and J lost 5; bases outside the gene matches: 8. Germline CDR1 and CDR2: MNHNY and SVGAGI (reference sequence). CDR3 size: 15 residues. CDR3 DNA sequence: TGTGCCAGCAGTTACCCACCGGGACAGATTTATGGCTACACCTTC. Amino acid sequence: CASSYPPGQIYGYTF.

CDR3 in amino acids: CASSYQGDSPLHF. CDR3 nucleotide sequence: TGTGCCAGCAGTTACCAGGGAGACTCACCCCTCCACTTT. V gene TRBV6-6 combines with J gene TRBJ1-6, with a tentative D call TRBD1 (5 bases). The V gene's germline CDR1 is MNHNY and CDR2 SVGAGI (reference sequence). Trimming cost V 2 bases and J 10 bases, with 9 bases left between them. The CDR3 loop spans 13 amino acids.

The V gene is TRBV2, the J gene TRBJ2-2, with D perhaps matching TRBD2 (7 bases). Trimming pared 10 bases from V and 2 bases from J, leaving 17 bases between. CDR1 is SNHLY, CDR2 FYNNEI, per germline. The CDR3 is 15 amino acids. DNA for the CDR3: TGTGCCACCCGGGGGAGGGGGATAAACACCGGGGAGCTGTTTTTT. Translating it yields CATRGRGINTGELFF.

This chain links TRBV19 with TRBJ2-1; D ambiguous. The length of the CDR3 is 13 residues. The V end was cut by 6 bases, the J end by 9 bases, with 15 bases between. The germline V gene encodes CDR1 LNHDA and CDR2 SQIVND (reference sequence). The CDR3 loop reads CASRVVGTSEQFF. In DNA form, the CDR3 reads TGTGCCAGTAGGGTAGTTGGAACAAGTGAGCAGTTCTTC.

The gene calls are TRBV19 and TRBJ2-2; weak D call: TRBD1 (5 bases). Trimming took off 4 bases at V and 4 bases at J, with 10 bases between the two ends. This CDR3 spans 14 amino acids. Per germline, CDR1 LNHDA and CDR2 SQIVND (reference sequence). The CDR3 DNA is TGTGCCAGTAGTAATCGACAGATCACCGGGGAGCTGTTTTTT. This sequence encodes CASSNRQITGELFF.

This clone showed up just a few times. This chain links TRBV19 with TRBJ2-1; 8 positions match TRBD1. This CDR3 region has 11 residues. Looked up from germline, CDR1 is LNHDA and CDR2 is SQIVND (reference sequence). The junction had 3 bases not matched to a gene; V was cut back by 7 bases and J by 10 bases. CDR3 protein: CASTDRGEQFF. The CDR3 DNA reads as TGTGCCAGTACTGACAGGGGAGAGCAGTTCTTC.